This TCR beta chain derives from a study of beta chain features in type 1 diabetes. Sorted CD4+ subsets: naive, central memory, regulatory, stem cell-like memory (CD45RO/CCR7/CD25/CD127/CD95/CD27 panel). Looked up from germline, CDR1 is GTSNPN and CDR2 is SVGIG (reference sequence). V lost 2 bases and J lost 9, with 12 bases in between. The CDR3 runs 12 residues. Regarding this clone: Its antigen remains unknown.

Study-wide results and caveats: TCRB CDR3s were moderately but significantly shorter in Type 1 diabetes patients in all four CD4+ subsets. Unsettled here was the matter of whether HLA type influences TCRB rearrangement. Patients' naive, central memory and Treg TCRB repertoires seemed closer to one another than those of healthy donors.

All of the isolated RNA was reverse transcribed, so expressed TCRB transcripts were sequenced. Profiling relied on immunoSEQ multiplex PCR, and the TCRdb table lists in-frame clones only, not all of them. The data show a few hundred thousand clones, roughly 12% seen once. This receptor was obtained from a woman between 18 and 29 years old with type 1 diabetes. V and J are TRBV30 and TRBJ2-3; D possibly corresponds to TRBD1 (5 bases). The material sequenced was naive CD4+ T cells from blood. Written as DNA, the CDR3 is TGTGCCTGGAGTCCGAAAGGGGTAACGCAGTATTTT. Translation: CAWSPKGVTQYF.